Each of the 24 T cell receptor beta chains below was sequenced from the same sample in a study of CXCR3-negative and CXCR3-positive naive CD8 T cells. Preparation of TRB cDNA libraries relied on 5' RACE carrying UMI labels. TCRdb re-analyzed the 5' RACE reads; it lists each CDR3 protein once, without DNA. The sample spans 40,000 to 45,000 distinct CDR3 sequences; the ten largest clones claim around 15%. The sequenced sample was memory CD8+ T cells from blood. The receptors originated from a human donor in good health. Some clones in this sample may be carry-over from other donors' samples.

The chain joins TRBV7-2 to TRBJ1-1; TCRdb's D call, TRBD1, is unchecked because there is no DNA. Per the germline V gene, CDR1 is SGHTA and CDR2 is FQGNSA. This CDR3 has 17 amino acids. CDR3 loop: CASTAWWGQGLNTEAFF.

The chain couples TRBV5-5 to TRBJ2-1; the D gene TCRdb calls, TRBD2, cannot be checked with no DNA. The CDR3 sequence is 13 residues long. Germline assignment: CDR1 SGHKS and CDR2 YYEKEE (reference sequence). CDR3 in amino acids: CASSLAARSEQFF.

CDR3 residues: CASRVPPYNEQFF. The V call is TRBV7-9, the J call TRBJ2-1; TCRdb outputs TRBD2, but without DNA this stays unchecked. CDR1 and CDR2 (germline): SEHNR, FQNEAQ (reference sequence). The CDR3 runs 13 residues.

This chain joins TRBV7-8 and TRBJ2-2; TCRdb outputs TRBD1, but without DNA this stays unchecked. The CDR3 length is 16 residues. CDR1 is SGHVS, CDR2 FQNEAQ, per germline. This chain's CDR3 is CASSLVQGAWAGELFF.

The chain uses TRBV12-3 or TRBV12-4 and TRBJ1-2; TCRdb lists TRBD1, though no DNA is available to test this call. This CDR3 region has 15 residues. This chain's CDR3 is CASSLPGQGVYGYTF.

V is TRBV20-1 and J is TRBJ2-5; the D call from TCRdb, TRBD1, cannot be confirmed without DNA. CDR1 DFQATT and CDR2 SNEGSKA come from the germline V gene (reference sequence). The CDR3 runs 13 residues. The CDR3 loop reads CSAPGGRWETQYF.

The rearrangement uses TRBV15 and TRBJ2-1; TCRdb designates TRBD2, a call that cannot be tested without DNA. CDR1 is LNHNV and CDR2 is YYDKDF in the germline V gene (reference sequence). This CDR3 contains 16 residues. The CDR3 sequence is CATSRYSGGDHNEQFF.

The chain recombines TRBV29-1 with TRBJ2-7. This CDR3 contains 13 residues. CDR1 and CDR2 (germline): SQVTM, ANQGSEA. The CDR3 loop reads CSVEVGASYEQYF.

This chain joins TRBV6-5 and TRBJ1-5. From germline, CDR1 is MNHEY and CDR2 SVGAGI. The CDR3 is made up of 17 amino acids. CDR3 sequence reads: CASSLGPPAYSNQPQHF.

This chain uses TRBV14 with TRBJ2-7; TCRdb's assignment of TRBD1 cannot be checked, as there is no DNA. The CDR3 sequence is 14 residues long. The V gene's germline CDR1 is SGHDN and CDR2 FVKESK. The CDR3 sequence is CASARDRGRGEQYF.

CDR3 loop: CSARDSEEWGSAGELFF. The V call is TRBV20-1, the J call TRBJ2-2; TCRdb lists TRBD1, though no DNA is available to test this call. Germline-derived CDR1 and CDR2 are DFQATT and SNEGSKA (reference sequence). The CDR3 runs 17 residues.

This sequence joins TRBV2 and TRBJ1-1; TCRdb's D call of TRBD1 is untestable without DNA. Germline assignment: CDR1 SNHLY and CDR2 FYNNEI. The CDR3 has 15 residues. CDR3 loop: CASVRDREMNTEAFF. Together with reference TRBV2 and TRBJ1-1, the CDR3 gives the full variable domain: EPEVTQTPSHQVTQMGQEVILRCVPISNHLYFYWYRQILGQKVEFLVSFYNNEISEKSEIFDDQFSVERPDGSNFTLKIRSTKLEDSAMYFCASVRDREMNTEAFFGQGTRLTVV.

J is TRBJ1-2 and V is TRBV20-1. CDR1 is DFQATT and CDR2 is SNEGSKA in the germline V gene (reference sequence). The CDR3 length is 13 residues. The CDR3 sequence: CSARGTVIDGYTF.

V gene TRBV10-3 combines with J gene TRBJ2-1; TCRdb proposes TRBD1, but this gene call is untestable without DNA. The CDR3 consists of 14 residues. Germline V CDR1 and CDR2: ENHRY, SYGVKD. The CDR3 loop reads CAISDEVGVNEQFF.

CDR3 sequence: CSATSGGDTGELFF. The chain employs TRBV20-1 and TRBJ2-2; TCRdb's D call, TRBD2, is unchecked because there is no DNA. This CDR3 has 14 amino acids. Per the germline V gene, CDR1 is DFQATT and CDR2 is SNEGSKA (reference sequence).

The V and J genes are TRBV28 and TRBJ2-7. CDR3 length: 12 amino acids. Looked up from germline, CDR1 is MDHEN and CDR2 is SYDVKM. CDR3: CASSSQSYEQYF.

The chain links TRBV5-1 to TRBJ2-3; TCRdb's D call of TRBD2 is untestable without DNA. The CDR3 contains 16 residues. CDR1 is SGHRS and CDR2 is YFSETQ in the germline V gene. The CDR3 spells CASSPLAGGRPDTQYF.

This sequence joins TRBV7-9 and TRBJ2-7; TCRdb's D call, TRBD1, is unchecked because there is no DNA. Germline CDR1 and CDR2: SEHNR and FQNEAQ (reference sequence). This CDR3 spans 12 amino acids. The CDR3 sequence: CASSPPDRAVYF.

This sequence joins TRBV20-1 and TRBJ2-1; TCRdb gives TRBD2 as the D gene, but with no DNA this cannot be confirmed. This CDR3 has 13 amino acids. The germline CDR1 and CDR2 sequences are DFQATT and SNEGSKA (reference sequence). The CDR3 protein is CSARLVSYNEQFF.

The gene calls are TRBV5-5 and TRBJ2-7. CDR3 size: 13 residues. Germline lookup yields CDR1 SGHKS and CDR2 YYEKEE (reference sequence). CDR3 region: CASSFAISYEQYF.

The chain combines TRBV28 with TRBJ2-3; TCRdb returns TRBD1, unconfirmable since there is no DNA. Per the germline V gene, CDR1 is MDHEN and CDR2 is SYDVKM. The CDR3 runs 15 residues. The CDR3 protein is CASSFSGTGTDTQYF. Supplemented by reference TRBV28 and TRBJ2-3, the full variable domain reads DVKVTQSSRYLVKRTGEKVFLECVQDMDHENMFWYRQDPGLGLRLIYFSYDVKMKEKGDIPEGYSVSREKKERFSLILESASTNQTSMYLCASSFSGTGTDTQYFGPGTRLTVL.

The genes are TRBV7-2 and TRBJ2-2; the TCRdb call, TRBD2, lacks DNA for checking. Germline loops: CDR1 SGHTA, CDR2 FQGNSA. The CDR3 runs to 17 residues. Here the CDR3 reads CASSIRLAGGNTGELFF.

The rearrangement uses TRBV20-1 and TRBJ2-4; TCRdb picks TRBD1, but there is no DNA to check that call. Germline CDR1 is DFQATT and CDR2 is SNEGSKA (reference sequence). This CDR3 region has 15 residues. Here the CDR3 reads CSATSDGTQINIQYF.

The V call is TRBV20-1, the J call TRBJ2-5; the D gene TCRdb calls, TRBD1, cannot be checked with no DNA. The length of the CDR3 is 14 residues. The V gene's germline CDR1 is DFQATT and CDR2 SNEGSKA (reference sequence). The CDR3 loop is CSARDYEGSVTQYF.